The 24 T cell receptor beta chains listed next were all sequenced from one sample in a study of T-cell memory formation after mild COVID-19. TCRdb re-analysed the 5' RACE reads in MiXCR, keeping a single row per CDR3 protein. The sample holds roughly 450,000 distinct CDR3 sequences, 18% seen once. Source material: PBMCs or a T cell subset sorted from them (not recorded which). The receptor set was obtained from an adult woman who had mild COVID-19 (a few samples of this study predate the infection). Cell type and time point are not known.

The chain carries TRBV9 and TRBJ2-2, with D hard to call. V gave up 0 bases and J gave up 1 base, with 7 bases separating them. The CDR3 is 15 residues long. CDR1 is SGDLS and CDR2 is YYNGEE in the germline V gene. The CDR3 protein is CASSVARRNTGELFF. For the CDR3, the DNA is TGTGCCAGCAGCGTAGCTAGAAGGAACACCGGGGAGCTGTTTTTT.

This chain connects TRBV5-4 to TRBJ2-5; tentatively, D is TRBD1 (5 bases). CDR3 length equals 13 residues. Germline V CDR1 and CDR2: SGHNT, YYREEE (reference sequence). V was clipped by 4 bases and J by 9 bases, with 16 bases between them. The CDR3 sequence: CASSRLGKGAQYF. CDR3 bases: TGTGCCAGCAGCCGACTTGGAAAAGGGGCCCAGTACTTC.

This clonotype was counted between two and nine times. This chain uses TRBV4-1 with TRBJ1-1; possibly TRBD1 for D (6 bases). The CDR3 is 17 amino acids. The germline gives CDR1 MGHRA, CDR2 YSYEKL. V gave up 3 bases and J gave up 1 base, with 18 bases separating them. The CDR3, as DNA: TGCGCCAGCAGCCAGCCCGGCCGCGGGGGGCAGAACACTGAAGCTTTCTTT. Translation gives CASSQPGRGGQNTEAFF.

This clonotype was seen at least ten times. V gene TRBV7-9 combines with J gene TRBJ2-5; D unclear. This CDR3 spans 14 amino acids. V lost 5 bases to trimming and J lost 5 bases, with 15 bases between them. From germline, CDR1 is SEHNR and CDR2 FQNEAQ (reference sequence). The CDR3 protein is CASSPPMQRETQYF. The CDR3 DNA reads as TGTGCCAGCAGCCCCCCCATGCAACGGGAGACCCAGTACTTC.

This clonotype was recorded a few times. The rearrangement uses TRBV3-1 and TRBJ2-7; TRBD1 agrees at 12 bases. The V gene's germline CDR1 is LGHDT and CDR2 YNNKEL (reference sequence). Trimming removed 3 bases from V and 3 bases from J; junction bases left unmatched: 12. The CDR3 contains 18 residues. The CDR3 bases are TGTGCCAGCAGCCAGGTCCCGGGACAGGGGGCAAAAGTCTACGAGCAGTACTTC. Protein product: CASSQVPGQGAKVYEQYF.

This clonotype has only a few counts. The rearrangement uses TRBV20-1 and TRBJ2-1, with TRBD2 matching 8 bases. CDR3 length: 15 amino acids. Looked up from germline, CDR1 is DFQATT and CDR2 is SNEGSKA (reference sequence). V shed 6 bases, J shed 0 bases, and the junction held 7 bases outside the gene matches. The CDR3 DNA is TGCAGTGCCAGTAGCGGGGCTAGCTCCTACAATGAGCAGTTCTTC. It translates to CSASSGASSYNEQFF.

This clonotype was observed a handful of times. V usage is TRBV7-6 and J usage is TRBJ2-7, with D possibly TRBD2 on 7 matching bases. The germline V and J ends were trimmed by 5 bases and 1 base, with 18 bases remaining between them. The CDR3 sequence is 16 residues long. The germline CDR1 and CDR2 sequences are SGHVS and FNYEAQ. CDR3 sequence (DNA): TGTGCCAGCAGCCTAGGGGGAGGGGACCTTTCCTACGAGCAGTACTTC. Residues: CASSLGGGDLSYEQYF.

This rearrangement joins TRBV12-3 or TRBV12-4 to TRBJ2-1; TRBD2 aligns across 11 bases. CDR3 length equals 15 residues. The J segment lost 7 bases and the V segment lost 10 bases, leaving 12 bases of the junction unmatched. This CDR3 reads CATQHTSGSPNEQFF. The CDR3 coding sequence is TGTGCCACCCAACATACTAGCGGGAGCCCGAATGAGCAGTTCTTC.

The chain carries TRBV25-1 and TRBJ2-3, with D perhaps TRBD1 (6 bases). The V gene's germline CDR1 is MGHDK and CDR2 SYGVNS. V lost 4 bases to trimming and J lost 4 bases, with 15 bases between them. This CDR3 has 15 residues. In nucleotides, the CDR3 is TGTGCCAGCAGTGCTCCGGGACACCAGGCAGATACGCAGTATTTT. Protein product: CASSAPGHQADTQYF.

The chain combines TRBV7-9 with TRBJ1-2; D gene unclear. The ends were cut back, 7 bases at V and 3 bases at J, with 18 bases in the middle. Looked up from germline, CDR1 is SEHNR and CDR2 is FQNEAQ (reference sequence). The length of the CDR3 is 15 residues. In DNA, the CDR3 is TGTGCCAGCAACTTGGTAACAACCGGGGACTATGGCTACACCTTC. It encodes CASNLVTTGDYGYTF.

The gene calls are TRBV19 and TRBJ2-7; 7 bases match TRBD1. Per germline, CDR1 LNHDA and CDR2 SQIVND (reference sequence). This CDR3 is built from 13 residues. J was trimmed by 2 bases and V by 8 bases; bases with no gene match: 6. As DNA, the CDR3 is TGTGCCAGTGGAACGGACAGGCCCTACGAGCAGTACTTC. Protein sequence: CASGTDRPYEQYF.

The CDR3 DNA reads TGCGCCAGCAGCCTAGGACAGGGGTTGGGATCACCCCTCCACTTT. Residues: CASSLGQGLGSPLHF. The V call is TRBV5-1, the J call TRBJ1-6; 9 nucleotides line up with TRBD1. Germline V lookup: CDR1 SGHRS, CDR2 YFSETQ. CDR3 length: 15 residues. Germline trimming cut 4 bases from V and 10 bases from J; bases unmatched to any gene: 9.

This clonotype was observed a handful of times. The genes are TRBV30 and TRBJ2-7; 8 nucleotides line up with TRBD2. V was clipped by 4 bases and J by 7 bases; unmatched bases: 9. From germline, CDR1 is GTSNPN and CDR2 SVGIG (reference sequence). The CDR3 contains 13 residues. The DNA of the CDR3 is TGTGCCTGGAAAAAGCGGGGGTCAGGAGAGCAGTACTTC. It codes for CAWKKRGSGEQYF.

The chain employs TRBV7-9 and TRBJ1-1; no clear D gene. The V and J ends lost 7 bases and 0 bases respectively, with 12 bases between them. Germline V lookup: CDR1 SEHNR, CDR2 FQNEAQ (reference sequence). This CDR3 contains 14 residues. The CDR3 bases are TGTGCCAGCAAAAACGGGCAGCTGAACACTGAAGCTTTCTTT. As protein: CASKNGQLNTEAFF.

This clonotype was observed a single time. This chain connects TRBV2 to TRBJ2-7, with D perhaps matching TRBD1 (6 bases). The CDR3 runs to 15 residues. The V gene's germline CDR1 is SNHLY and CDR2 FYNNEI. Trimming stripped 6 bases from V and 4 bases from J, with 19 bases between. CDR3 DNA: TGTGCCAGCAGCTACCAGGGGACGGTTGGGTACGAGCAGTACTTC. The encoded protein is CASSYQGTVGYEQYF. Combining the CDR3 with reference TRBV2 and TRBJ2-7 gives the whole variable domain EPEVTQTPSHQVTQMGQEVILRCVPISNHLYFYWYRQILGQKVEFLVSFYNNEISEKSEIFDDQFSVERPDGSNFTLKIRSTKLEDSAMYFCASSYQGTVGYEQYFGPGTRLTVT.

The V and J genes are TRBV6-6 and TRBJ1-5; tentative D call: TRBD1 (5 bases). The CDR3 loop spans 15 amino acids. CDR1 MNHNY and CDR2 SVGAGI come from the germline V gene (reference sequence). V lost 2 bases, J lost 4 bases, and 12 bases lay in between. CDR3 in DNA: TGTGCCAGCAGTTACGGCCAGGGACTAAATCAGCCCCAGCATTTT. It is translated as CASSYGQGLNQPQHF.

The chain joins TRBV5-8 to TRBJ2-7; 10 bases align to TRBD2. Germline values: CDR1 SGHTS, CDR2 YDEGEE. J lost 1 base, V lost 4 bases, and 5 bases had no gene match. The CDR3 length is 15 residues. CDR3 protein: CASSPLAGPSYEQYF. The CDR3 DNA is TGTGCCAGCAGCCCACTAGCGGGACCTTCCTACGAGCAGTACTTC. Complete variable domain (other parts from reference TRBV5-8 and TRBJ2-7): EAGVTQSPTHLIKTRGQQATLRCSPISGHTSVYWYQQALGLGLQFLLWYDEGEERNRGNFPPRFSGRQFPNYSSELNVNALELEDSALYLCASSPLAGPSYEQYFGPGTRLTVT.

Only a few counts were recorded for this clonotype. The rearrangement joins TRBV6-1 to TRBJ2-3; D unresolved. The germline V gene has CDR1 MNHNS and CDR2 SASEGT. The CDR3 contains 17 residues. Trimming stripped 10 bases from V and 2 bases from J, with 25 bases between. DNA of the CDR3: TGTGCCACCTCCCTTGGGCCCGTCCCTATTGACACAGATACGCAGTATTTT. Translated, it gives CATSLGPVPIDTDTQYF.

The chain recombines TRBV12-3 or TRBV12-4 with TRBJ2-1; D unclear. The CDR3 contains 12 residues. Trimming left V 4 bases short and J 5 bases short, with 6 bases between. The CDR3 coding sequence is TGTGCCAGCAGTTCGGTAGACAATGAGCAGTTCTTC. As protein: CASSSVDNEQFF.

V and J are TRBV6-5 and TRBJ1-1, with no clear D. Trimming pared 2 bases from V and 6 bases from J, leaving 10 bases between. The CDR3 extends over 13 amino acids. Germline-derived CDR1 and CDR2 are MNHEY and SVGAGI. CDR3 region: CASSYDESSEAFF. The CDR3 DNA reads TGTGCCAGCAGTTACGATGAGTCGTCTGAAGCTTTCTTT.

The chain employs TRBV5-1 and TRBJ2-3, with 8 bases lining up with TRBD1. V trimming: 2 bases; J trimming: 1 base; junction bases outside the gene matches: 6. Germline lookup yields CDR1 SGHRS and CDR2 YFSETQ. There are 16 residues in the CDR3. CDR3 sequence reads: CASSLNGQGRTDTQYF. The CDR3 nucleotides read TGCGCCAGCAGCTTAAACGGACAGGGCCGCACAGATACGCAGTATTTT.

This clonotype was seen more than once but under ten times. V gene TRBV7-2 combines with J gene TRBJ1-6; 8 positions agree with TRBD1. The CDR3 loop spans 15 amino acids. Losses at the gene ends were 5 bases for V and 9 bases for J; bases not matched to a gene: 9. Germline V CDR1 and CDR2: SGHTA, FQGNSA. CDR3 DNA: TGTGCCAGCAGCACGTCCACAGGGGGGGTTTCACCCCTCCACTTT. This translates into CASSTSTGGVSPLHF.

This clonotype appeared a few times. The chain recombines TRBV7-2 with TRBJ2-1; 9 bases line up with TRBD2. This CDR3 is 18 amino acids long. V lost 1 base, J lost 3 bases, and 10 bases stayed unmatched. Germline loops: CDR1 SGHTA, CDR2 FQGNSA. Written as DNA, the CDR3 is TGTGCCAGCAGCTTAGGGGGGGGATCAGCGGGAGGCTACAATGAGCAGTTCTTC. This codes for CASSLGGGSAGGYNEQFF.

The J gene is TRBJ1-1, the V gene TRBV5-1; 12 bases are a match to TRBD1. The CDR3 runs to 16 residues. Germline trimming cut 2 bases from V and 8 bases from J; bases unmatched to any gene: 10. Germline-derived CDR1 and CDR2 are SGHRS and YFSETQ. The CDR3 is CASSLHGTGGDAEAFF. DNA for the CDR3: TGCGCCAGCAGCTTACACGGGACAGGGGGCGACGCGGAAGCTTTCTTT.